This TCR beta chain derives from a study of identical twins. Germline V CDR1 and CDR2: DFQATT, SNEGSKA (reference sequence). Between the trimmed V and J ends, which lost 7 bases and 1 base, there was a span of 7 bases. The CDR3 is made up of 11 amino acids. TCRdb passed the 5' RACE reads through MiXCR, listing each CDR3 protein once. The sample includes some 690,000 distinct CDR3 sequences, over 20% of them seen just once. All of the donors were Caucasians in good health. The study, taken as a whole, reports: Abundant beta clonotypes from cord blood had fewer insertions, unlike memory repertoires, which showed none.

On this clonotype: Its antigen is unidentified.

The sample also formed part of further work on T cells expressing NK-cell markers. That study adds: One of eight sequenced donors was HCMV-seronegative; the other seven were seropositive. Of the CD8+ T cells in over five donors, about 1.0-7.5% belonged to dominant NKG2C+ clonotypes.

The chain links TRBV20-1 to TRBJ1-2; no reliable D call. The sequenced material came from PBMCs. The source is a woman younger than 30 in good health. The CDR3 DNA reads TGCAGTGGAGTGATTAACTATGGCTACACCTTC. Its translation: CSGVINYGYTF.